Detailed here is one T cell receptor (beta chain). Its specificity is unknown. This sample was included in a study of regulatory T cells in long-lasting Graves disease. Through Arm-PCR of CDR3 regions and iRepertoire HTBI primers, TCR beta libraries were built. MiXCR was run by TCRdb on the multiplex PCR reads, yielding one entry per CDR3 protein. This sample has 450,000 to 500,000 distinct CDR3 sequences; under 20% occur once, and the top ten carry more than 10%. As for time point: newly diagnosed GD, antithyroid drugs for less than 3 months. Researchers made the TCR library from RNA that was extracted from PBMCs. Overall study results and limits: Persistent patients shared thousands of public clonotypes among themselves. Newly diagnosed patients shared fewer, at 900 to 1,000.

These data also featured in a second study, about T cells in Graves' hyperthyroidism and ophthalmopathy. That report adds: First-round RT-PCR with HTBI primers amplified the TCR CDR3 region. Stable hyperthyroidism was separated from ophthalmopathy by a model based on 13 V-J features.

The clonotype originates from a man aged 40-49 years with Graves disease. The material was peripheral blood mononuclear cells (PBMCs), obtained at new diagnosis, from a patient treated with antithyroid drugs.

The chain's CDR3 is CASSQTRNSNQPQHF. The CDR3, as DNA: TGTGCCAGCAGTCAAACCCGAAATAGCAATCAGCCCCAGCATTTT. The rearrangement links TRBV6-1 to TRBJ1-5; no clear D gene. V was pared by 5 bases and J by 0 bases, with 11 bases between. Germline-derived CDR1 and CDR2 are MNHNS and SASEGT. The CDR3 is 15 residues long.